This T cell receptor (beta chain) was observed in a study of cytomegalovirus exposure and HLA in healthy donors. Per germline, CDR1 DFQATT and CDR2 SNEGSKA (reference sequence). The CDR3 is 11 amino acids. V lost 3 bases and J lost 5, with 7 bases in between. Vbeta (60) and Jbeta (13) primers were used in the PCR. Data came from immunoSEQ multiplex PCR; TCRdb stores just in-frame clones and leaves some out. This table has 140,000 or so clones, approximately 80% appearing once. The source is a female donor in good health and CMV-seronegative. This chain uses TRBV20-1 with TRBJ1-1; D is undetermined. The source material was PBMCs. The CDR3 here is CSASAGTEAFF. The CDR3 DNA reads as TGCAGTGCTAGTGCGGGTACTGAAGCTTTCTTT.